The 27 T cell receptor beta chains presented below share a single source sample, sequenced in a study of cytomegalovirus exposure and HLA in healthy donors. The PCR had 60 Vbeta and 13 Jbeta primers. The assay was immunoSEQ multiplex PCR, and TCRdb's table has in-frame clones only and misses some. The table shows fewer than 90,000 clones, with around four fifths occurring only once. The specimen sequenced was PBMCs. These receptors were obtained from a man younger than 40 in good health and CMV-seropositive.

V and J are TRBV7-9 and TRBJ2-2, with a weak D call TRBD1 (6 bases). Germline loops: CDR1 SEHNR, CDR2 FQNEAQ (reference sequence). There are 14 residues in the CDR3. V was pared by 4 bases and J by 6 bases, with 12 bases between. This chain's CDR3 is CASSSQGKAGELFF. The CDR3 DNA reads TGTGCCAGCAGCTCTCAGGGGAAGGCCGGGGAGCTGTTTTTT.

V and J are TRBV6-6 and TRBJ2-7; 9 nucleotides agree with TRBD1. CDR3 length: 15 residues. V lost 5 bases and J lost 2; bases outside the gene matches: 7. Germline loops: CDR1 MNHNY, CDR2 SVGAGI (reference sequence). CDR3 in amino acids: CASSGGQGTPYEQYF. The CDR3 nucleotides are TGTGCCAGCAGTGGGGGACAGGGCACTCCCTACGAGCAGTACTTC.

The chain couples TRBV4-2 to TRBJ2-3; 11 bases are shared with TRBD2. Germline-derived CDR1 and CDR2 are LGHNA and YNFKEQ. After removal of 1 base from V and 2 bases from J, the junction contained 5 bases not matched to a gene. The CDR3 is 17 amino acids. The CDR3 DNA follows: TGTGCCAGCAGCCAAGTGGTAGCGGGGGGGGTCACAGATACGCAGTATTTT. Its translation: CASSQVVAGGVTDTQYF.

The chain carries TRBV7-9 and TRBJ2-3; D is unresolved. Trimming removed 1 base from V and 5 bases from J, with 10 bases in between. This CDR3 region has 14 residues. CDR1 SEHNR and CDR2 FQNEAQ come from the germline V gene (reference sequence). The CDR3 loop reads CASSLGSTRDTQYF. CDR3 in DNA: TGTGCCAGCAGCTTAGGATCCACGAGAGATACGCAGTATTTT.

This clone has only one observation. The rearrangement joins TRBV4-2 to TRBJ2-7; D is unresolved. Germline assignment: CDR1 LGHNA and CDR2 YNFKEQ. The CDR3 loop spans 16 amino acids. Trimming shortened V by 1 base and J by 3 bases, and 16 bases separated the two germline ends. The chain's CDR3 is CASSQGSTPLGYEQYF. In DNA, the CDR3 is TGTGCCAGCAGCCAAGGCTCCACCCCCCTCGGCTACGAGCAGTACTTC.

This chain joins TRBV5-4 and TRBJ1-3; D call uncertain. Germline V CDR1 and CDR2: SGHNT, YYREEE (reference sequence). This CDR3 region has 17 residues. The V and J ends lost 0 bases and 4 bases respectively, with 17 bases between them. The CDR3 DNA reads as TGTGCCAGCAGCTTGGCGTTACATCCGATCGGGGGAAACACCATATATTTT. Amino acid sequence: CASSLALHPIGGNTIYF.

This clone was recorded once. The gene calls are TRBV10-3 and TRBJ1-1; D not certain. Trimming shortened V by 4 bases and J by 1 base, and 10 bases separated the two germline ends. Looked up from germline, CDR1 is ENHRY and CDR2 is SYGVKD. The CDR3 loop spans 14 amino acids. The CDR3 reads CAISVGDTNTEAFF. For the CDR3, the DNA is TGTGCCATCAGTGTGGGAGACACGAACACTGAAGCTTTCTTT.

V usage is TRBV7-9 and J usage is TRBJ2-2; TRBD2 is a possible D gene (5 bases). This CDR3 is built from 15 residues. Germline V gives CDR1 SEHNR, CDR2 FQNEAQ (reference sequence). V lost 5 bases, J lost 6 bases, and 16 bases lay in between. The CDR3 loop reads CASSLPSLASGELFF. The CDR3 bases are TGTGCCAGCAGCCTCCCGTCTTTAGCGTCCGGGGAGCTGTTTTTT.

This clone was detected once. V and J are TRBV19 and TRBJ1-2, with D unresolved. The germline CDR1 and CDR2 sequences are LNHDA and SQIVND (reference sequence). This CDR3 spans 12 amino acids. With 5 bases removed from V and 4 bases from J, the gap between germline ends came to 8 bases. The CDR3, as DNA: TGTGCCAGTAGTGTCGACACCTATGGCTACACCTTC. It encodes CASSVDTYGYTF. Full variable domain (missing parts from reference TRBV19 and TRBJ1-2): DGGITQSPKYLFRKEGQNVTLSCEQNLNHDAMYWYRQDPGQGLRLIYYSQIVNDFQKGDIAEGYSVSREKKESFPLTVTSAQKNPTAFYLCASSVDTYGYTFGSGTRLTVV.

The chain employs TRBV27 and TRBJ1-5, with TRBD1 matching over 12 bases. The J segment lost 6 bases and the V segment lost 8 bases, leaving 2 bases of the junction unmatched. The CDR3 spans 13 residues. Germline V gene data show CDR1 as MNHEY and CDR2 as SMNVEV (reference sequence). The CDR3 loop reads CASGDRGRQPQHF. Here the CDR3 DNA reads TGTGCCAGCGGGGACAGGGGGCGTCAGCCCCAGCATTTT.

This clone was detected only a few times. This rearrangement joins TRBV7-8 to TRBJ2-3; no definite D call. Germline CDR1 and CDR2: SGHVS and FQNEAQ. The CDR3 runs 14 residues. The V end lost 5 bases, the J end lost 0 bases, and 9 bases lay between the germline ends. The CDR3 sequence: CASSPLESTDTQYF. The CDR3 DNA sequence: TGTGCCAGCAGCCCCCTAGAGAGCACAGATACGCAGTATTTT.

The chain has TRBV30 and TRBJ2-3, with D maybe TRBD1 (5 bases). The CDR3 is 14 residues long. The V end lost 3 bases, the J end lost 0 bases, and 10 bases lay between the germline ends. The V gene's germline CDR1 is GTSNPN and CDR2 SVGIG (reference sequence). CDR3 DNA: TGTGCCTGGAGCAGGGAATCTAGCACAGATACGCAGTATTTT. As protein: CAWSRESSTDTQYF.

The genes are TRBV29-1 and TRBJ2-3, with TRBD2 matching 11 bases. There are 16 residues in the CDR3. Trimming removed 0 bases from V and 2 bases from J; junction bases left unmatched: 4. CDR1 and CDR2 from the germline V gene are SQVTM and ANQGSEA. CDR3 coding DNA: TGCAGCGTTGAAGATGTACTAGCGGGAGACACAGATACGCAGTATTTT. Protein product: CSVEDVLAGDTDTQYF.

This clone was counted a few times. The chain links TRBV5-6 to TRBJ1-1; D uncertain. The germline CDR1 and CDR2 sequences are SGHDT and YYEEEE. The CDR3 is 16 amino acids. V lost 4 bases to trimming and J lost 0 bases, with 16 bases between them. CDR3 sequence (DNA): TGTGCCAGCAGCCCGCGGCCAAGCCCCATGAACACTGAAGCTTTCTTT. The encoded protein is CASSPRPSPMNTEAFF.

The chain joins TRBV7-3 to TRBJ1-3; 7 bases line up with TRBD1. The ends lost 3 bases at V and 1 base at J; junction bases unmatched: 0. The CDR3 consists of 14 residues. The germline gives CDR1 SGHTA, CDR2 FQGTGA. CDR3 sequence reads: CASSLTGSGNTIYF. The CDR3 DNA is TGTGCCAGCAGCTTGACAGGGTCTGGAAACACCATATATTTT.

This clone is a singleton in its sample. The CDR3 reads CASSVGFGGGYEQYF. The CDR3 DNA is TGTGCCAGCAGCGTAGGTTTCGGGGGGGGCTACGAGCAGTACTTC. V usage is TRBV9 and J usage is TRBJ2-7; 8 bases are shared with TRBD2. There are 15 residues in the CDR3. The V segment lost 0 bases and the J segment 3 bases; nucleotides outside the gene matches: 5. Germline CDR1 SGDLS, CDR2 YYNGEE.

This chain connects TRBV10-3 to TRBJ2-5; no clear D. The end of the DNA fits TRBJ2-7 better, so the J call may be wrong. Germline V gene sequence: CDR1 ENHRY, CDR2 SYGVKD. The CDR3 is made up of 16 amino acids. The chain's CDR3 is CAISESRNGRQYEQYF. The CDR3 DNA follows: TGTGCCATCAGTGAGTCAAGGAACGGAAGACAATACGAGCAGTACTTC.

This clone has a single count. The chain carries TRBV5-8 and TRBJ2-1, with TRBD1 matching over 7 bases. CDR1 SGHTS and CDR2 YDEGEE come from the germline V gene. Losses at the gene ends were 4 bases for V and 2 bases for J; bases not matched to a gene: 6. There are 15 residues in the CDR3. This CDR3 is CASSPGTAAYNEQFF. CDR3 in DNA: TGTGCCAGCAGCCCCGGGACAGCGGCCTACAATGAGCAGTTCTTC.

This chain links TRBV4-3 with TRBJ2-3; TRBD2 aligns across 9 bases. Germline V gives CDR1 LGHNA, CDR2 YSLEER. V was pared by 1 base and J by 1 base, with 3 bases of the junction left unmatched. This CDR3 contains 16 residues. CDR3 in amino acids: CASSQVAGGGTDTQYF. In nucleotides, the CDR3 is TGCGCCAGCAGCCAAGTTGCGGGGGGGGGCACAGATACGCAGTATTTT.

The chain recombines TRBV1 with TRBJ2-1; TRBD1 reflects the table's D call only, with no check against the DNA. TRBV1 is a pseudogene. CDR3 length equals 15 residues. CDR3 residues: CTSSQATGPYNEQFF. In nucleotides, the CDR3 is TGCACCAGCAGCCAAGCGACAGGCCCCTACAATGAGCAGTTCTTC.

This clone was seen a single time. The genes are TRBV13 and TRBJ2-5; 9 bases map to TRBD2. The J call may not be correct, given that the DNA end is closer to TRBJ2-7. Germline lookup yields CDR1 PRHDT and CDR2 FYEKMQ (reference sequence). This CDR3 comprises 14 residues. CDR3 bases: TGTGCCAGCAGCCCGCGGGAGGGTCTCTACGAGCAGTACTTC. This codes for CASSPREGLYEQYF.

V is TRBV7-9 and J is TRBJ1-1, with TRBD1 as a possible D gene (5 bases). Trimming left V 2 bases short and J 6 bases short, with 10 bases between. CDR1 SEHNR and CDR2 FQNEAQ come from the germline V gene (reference sequence). CDR3 length: 13 amino acids. CDR3 DNA: TGTGCCAGCAGCTTACCCCAGGGCGCTGAAGCTTTCTTT. Translating gives CASSLPQGAEAFF. Variable domain in full (rest from reference TRBV7-9 and TRBJ1-1): DTGVSQNPRHKITKRGQNVTFRCDPISEHNRLYWYRQTLGQGPEFLTYFQNEAQLEKSRLLSDRFSAERPKGSFSTLEIQRTEQGDSAMYLCASSLPQGAEAFFGQGTRLTVV.

The gene calls are TRBV7-8 and TRBJ2-7, with 7 positions matching TRBD1. The V gene end was trimmed by 1 base and the J gene end by 4 bases; junction bases not matched to a gene: 4. The CDR3 runs 14 residues. CDR1 and CDR2 (germline): SGHVS, FQNEAQ. DNA of the CDR3: TGTGCCAGCAGCTTAGACGGGACAGTTTACGAGCAGTACTTC. As protein: CASSLDGTVYEQYF.

The rearrangement uses TRBV5-6 and TRBJ1-1; 8 bases agree with TRBD1. Germline values: CDR1 SGHDT, CDR2 YYEEEE. After removal of 6 bases from V and 0 bases from J, the junction contained 4 bases not matched to a gene. CDR3 length equals 14 residues. The CDR3 sequence is CASKQGGMNTEAFF. Here the CDR3 DNA reads TGTGCCAGCAAACAGGGGGGTATGAACACTGAAGCTTTCTTT.

The gene calls are TRBV9 and TRBJ1-2; possible D gene TRBD1, 5 bases. The CDR3 has 13 residues. The germline gives CDR1 SGDLS, CDR2 YYNGEE. The ends were cut back, 6 bases at V and 2 bases at J, with 11 bases in the middle. The CDR3 nucleotides are TGTGCCAGCACCTTGGGACTCAACTATGGCTACACCTTC. Its protein is CASTLGLNYGYTF. Based on the CDR3 plus reference TRBV9 and TRBJ1-2, the full variable domain is DSGVTQTPKHLITATGQRVTLRCSPRSGDLSVYWYQQSLDQGLQFLIQYYNGEERAKGNILERFSAQQFPDLHSELNLSSLELGDSALYFCASTLGLNYGYTFGSGTRLTVV.

This rearrangement joins TRBV2 to TRBJ1-2, with D possibly matching TRBD1 (6 bases). CDR3 length: 15 residues. The germline CDR1 and CDR2 sequences are SNHLY and FYNNEI. Trimming left V 3 bases short and J 5 bases short, with 16 bases between. CDR3 nucleotide sequence: TGTGCCAGCAGTGAGCAGGGGCCCTCCCGATATGGCTACACCTTC. Translating gives CASSEQGPSRYGYTF. The complete variable domain, with remaining parts taken from reference TRBV2 and TRBJ1-2, reads EPEVTQTPSHQVTQMGQEVILRCVPISNHLYFYWYRQILGQKVEFLVSFYNNEISEKSEIFDDQFSVERPDGSNFTLKIRSTKLEDSAMYFCASSEQGPSRYGYTFGSGTRLTVV.

The chain combines TRBV4-2 with TRBJ2-5; 8 nucleotides line up with TRBD2. CDR3 size: 15 residues. V shed 1 base and J 5 bases; nucleotides not matched to a gene: 6. Germline CDR1 LGHNA, CDR2 YNFKEQ. CDR3 DNA: TGTGCCAGCAGCCAAGTAGAGACTAGCGCCGAGACCCAGTACTTC. Translated: CASSQVETSAETQYF.